The 21 T cell receptor beta chains in this list originate from one sample, sequenced in a study of OX40 agonist ivuxolimab in advanced cancers. This table comes from immunoSEQ multiplex PCR, and its TCRdb copy is limited to in-frame clones, with some not included. This sample has 45,000 to 55,000 clones; about 83% occur once, and the top ten carry 14%. Here the sequenced sample was CD4+ or CD8+ T cells sorted from blood, taken in a trial of the OX40 agonist ivuxolimab. The receptors were gathered from an adult with an advanced solid tumor such as melanoma, head and neck, liver or kidney cancer.

This chain connects TRBV4-2 to TRBJ1-5; D uncertain. Trimming cost V 5 bases and J 5 bases, with 7 bases left between them. The CDR3 is 12 residues long. Germline V lookup: CDR1 LGHNA, CDR2 YNFKEQ. In DNA form, the CDR3 reads TGTGCCAGCAGCTTGCCCGATCAGCCCCAGCATTTT. Protein: CASSLPDQPQHF.

This chain links TRBV4-1 with TRBJ2-7, with 9 bases aligning to TRBD1. V was pared by 1 base and J by 3 bases, with 10 bases of the junction left unmatched. CDR1 and CDR2 (germline): MGHRA, YSYEKL. This CDR3 contains 17 residues. CDR3 sequence (DNA): TGCGCCAGCAGCCAAGGGACTACTGGACAGGGGAGCTACGAGCAGTACTTC. It is translated as CASSQGTTGQGSYEQYF.

This chain links TRBV6-5 with TRBJ1-1, with D uncertain. Germline V gene lookup returns CDR1 MNHEY and CDR2 SVGAGI. V dropped 5 bases and J dropped 1 base, with 14 bases sitting between them. The CDR3 spans 15 residues. Here the CDR3 reads CASSLKLPWNTEAFF. The CDR3 DNA reads TGTGCCAGCAGTCTGAAACTTCCTTGGAACACTGAAGCTTTCTTT.

There are a few counts of this clone. The chain couples TRBV10-1 to TRBJ1-2; TRBD1 aligns across 7 bases. V was pared by 3 bases and J by 4 bases, with 11 bases of the junction left unmatched. CDR1 and CDR2 (germline): WNHNN, SYGVQD (reference sequence). The CDR3 has 16 amino acids. The CDR3 nucleotides are TGCGCCAGCAGTGATCCCCTTGGACAGGCCCGCTATGGCTACACCTTC. Encoded protein: CASSDPLGQARYGYTF.

The chain employs TRBV25-1 and TRBJ1-5; tentative D call: TRBD1 (5 bases). The CDR3 covers 14 residues. V lost 5 bases and J lost 9, with 17 bases in between. Germline V CDR1 and CDR2: MGHDK, SYGVNS. In nucleotides, the CDR3 is TGTGCCAGCAGTCCCGGGACTACTCTCGCGCCCCAGCATTTT. Encoded protein: CASSPGTTLAPQHF.

This clone came up a few times. The chain links TRBV30 to TRBJ2-5; a weak D match, TRBD1 (5 bases). The V end was cut by 2 bases, the J end by 5 bases, with 9 bases between. The CDR3 spans 12 residues. Per the germline V gene, CDR1 is GTSNPN and CDR2 is SVGIG (reference sequence). The CDR3 sequence is CAWSRGGETQYF. As DNA, the CDR3 is TGTGCCTGGAGTAGGGGTGGGGAGACCCAGTACTTC.

This rearrangement joins TRBV28 to TRBJ2-1; D is uncertain. This CDR3 comprises 13 residues. Germline lookup yields CDR1 MDHEN and CDR2 SYDVKM. V was cut by 7 bases and J by 8 bases, with 15 bases left in between. CDR3 bases: TGTGCCAGCACCCCTCCCGGCACCTATGAGCAGTTCTTC. Its translation is CASTPPGTYEQFF.

The rearrangement joins TRBV27 to TRBJ2-1, with 10 bases matching TRBD2. The V gene's germline CDR1 is MNHEY and CDR2 SMNVEV (reference sequence). With 0 bases clipped from V and 0 bases from J, the junction kept 2 bases outside the gene matches. CDR3 length: 17 residues. The CDR3 coding sequence is TGTGCCAGCAGTTTATCACTAGCGGGGAGCTCCTACAATGAGCAGTTCTTC. This sequence encodes CASSLSLAGSSYNEQFF.

The genes are TRBV28 and TRBJ2-3; D is unclear. With 4 bases removed from V and 3 bases from J, the gap between germline ends came to 11 bases. CDR1 MDHEN and CDR2 SYDVKM come from the germline V gene. CDR3 length equals 14 residues. The CDR3 nucleotides are TGTGCCAGCAGTTCGCATTCCCCAACAGATACGCAGTATTTT. This translates into CASSSHSPTDTQYF. Complete variable domain (other parts from reference TRBV28 and TRBJ2-3): DVKVTQSSRYLVKRTGEKVFLECVQDMDHENMFWYRQDPGLGLRLIYFSYDVKMKEKGDIPEGYSVSREKKERFSLILESASTNQTSMYLCASSSHSPTDTQYFGPGTRLTVL.

The rearrangement uses TRBV4-1 and TRBJ2-7; D is possibly TRBD1 or TRBD2 (6 bases each). The CDR3 contains 14 residues. Germline V gives CDR1 MGHRA, CDR2 YSYEKL. Between the trimmed V and J ends, which lost 4 bases and 4 bases, there was a span of 14 bases. The CDR3 DNA reads as TGCGCCAGCAGCCTCGGAGGGGGGACTTACGAGCAGTACTTC. Protein product: CASSLGGGTYEQYF.

In nucleotides, the CDR3 is TGTGCCATCAGTGAGTCTGGGGGGAATCAGCCCCAGCATTTT. Amino acids: CAISESGGNQPQHF. The rearrangement joins TRBV10-3 to TRBJ1-5; TRBD1 is a possible D gene (5 bases). Germline values: CDR1 ENHRY, CDR2 SYGVKD. Deletions cut 0 bases from V and 4 bases from J, with 7 bases between. The CDR3 has 14 residues.

The rearrangement joins TRBV19 to TRBJ1-1, with D perhaps matching TRBD1 (6 bases). Germline-derived CDR1 and CDR2 are LNHDA and SQIVND (reference sequence). V lost 3 bases and J lost 8, with 13 bases in between. The CDR3 contains 13 residues. The CDR3 loop reads CASSIGSGQEAFF. CDR3 sequence (DNA): TGTGCCAGTAGTATCGGAAGCGGACAGGAAGCTTTCTTT.

This chain connects TRBV25-1 to TRBJ1-6; unclear D gene. The length of the CDR3 is 14 residues. Germline V gene sequence: CDR1 MGHDK, CDR2 SYGVNS. Between the trimmed V and J ends, which lost 6 bases and 8 bases, there was a span of 14 bases. CDR3 bases: TGTGCCAGCAGACCGTTTTCAAGATATTCACCCCTCCACTTT. It codes for CASRPFSRYSPLHF.

There are a few counts of this clone. V gene TRBV29-1 combines with J gene TRBJ1-1, with D possibly being TRBD1 (6 bases). CDR3 length: 10 amino acids. Germline lookup yields CDR1 SQVTM and CDR2 ANQGSEA. DNA of the CDR3: TGCAGTGGGAAGGACAGTGAAGCTTTCTTT. Protein sequence: CSGKDSEAFF. The whole variable domain, remainder taken from reference TRBV29-1 and TRBJ1-1, is SAVISQKPSRDICQRGTSLTIQCQVDSQVTMMFWYRQQPGQSLTLIATANQGSEATYESGFVIDKFPISRPNLTFSTLTVSNMSPEDSSIYLCSGKDSEAFFGQGTRLTVV.

The rearrangement links TRBV6-5 to TRBJ2-7; TRBD2 aligns across 9 bases. Germline-derived CDR1 and CDR2 are MNHEY and SVGAGI. The CDR3 is 15 residues long. V was pared by 6 bases and J by 1 base, with 7 bases of the junction left unmatched. CDR3 DNA: TGTGCCAGCAGATCAGCGGGAGGCGGGTCCTACGAGCAGTACTTC. Translating it yields CASRSAGGGSYEQYF.

This chain links TRBV19 with TRBJ1-5, with D uncertain. Germline CDR1 is LNHDA and CDR2 is SQIVND (reference sequence). V lost 1 base and J lost 4, with 8 bases in between. The CDR3 sequence is 14 residues long. Here the CDR3 DNA reads TGTGCCAGTAGTATAGGAGGGTTGAATCAGCCCCAGCATTTT. Protein: CASSIGGLNQPQHF.

The chain links TRBV6-1 to TRBJ2-7; TRBD2 aligns across 8 bases. CDR3 length equals 14 residues. V lost 5 bases, J lost 1 base, and 4 bases stayed unmatched. Per the germline V gene, CDR1 is MNHNS and CDR2 is SASEGT. CDR3 loop: CASSFGGVSYEQYF. The CDR3 DNA is TGTGCCAGCAGTTTCGGGGGGGTTTCCTACGAGCAGTACTTC.

This rearrangement joins TRBV19 to TRBJ1-3; D possibly corresponds to TRBD1 (6 bases). Between the trimmed V and J ends, which lost 5 bases and 0 bases, there was a span of 11 bases. CDR1 LNHDA and CDR2 SQIVND come from the germline V gene (reference sequence). This CDR3 contains 15 residues. The CDR3 region has the DNA TGTGCCAGTAGTCCGGACAGATCCTCTGGAAACACCATATATTTT. Translating gives CASSPDRSSGNTIYF. The full variable domain, completed using reference TRBV19 and TRBJ1-3, is DGGITQSPKYLFRKEGQNVTLSCEQNLNHDAMYWYRQDPGQGLRLIYYSQIVNDFQKGDIAEGYSVSREKKESFPLTVTSAQKNPTAFYLCASSPDRSSGNTIYFGEGSWLTVV.

This clone has more than one count but fewer than ten. The chain uses TRBV2 and TRBJ1-5; 8 positions match TRBD1. V was clipped by 4 bases and J by 0 bases; unmatched bases: 8. The CDR3 consists of 17 residues. The germline gives CDR1 SNHLY, CDR2 FYNNEI. Here the CDR3 reads CASSVSGGMGSNQPQHF. CDR3 nucleotide sequence: TGTGCCAGCAGTGTTTCAGGGGGCATGGGTAGCAATCAGCCCCAGCATTTT.

The gene calls are TRBV11-3 and TRBJ2-1, with TRBD2 matching 8 bases. Germline loops: CDR1 SGHNT, CDR2 YENEEA. This CDR3 region has 16 residues. Unmatched junction bases numbered 9, after V lost 1 base and J lost 7 bases. CDR3 amino acids: CASSLVASGSLNEQFF. Here the CDR3 DNA reads TGTGCCAGCAGCTTAGTAGCCAGCGGGAGTTTAAATGAGCAGTTCTTC.

This chain uses TRBV9 with TRBJ2-2; D unresolved. The CDR3 spans 12 residues. V lost 0 bases to trimming and J lost 6 bases, with 3 bases between them. Germline CDR1 SGDLS, CDR2 YYNGEE. CDR3 nucleotides: TGTGCCAGCAGCGTAGTTCCCGGGGAGCTGTTTTTT. Its protein is CASSVVPGELFF.